Sequencing of this T cell receptor beta chain was carried out in a study of blood T cell repertoires in COVID-19. The overall study: The cDNA or gDNA used as material had been derived from T cells, B-cell-depleted T cells, or PBMCs.

Source study methods: The authors estimated nucleated cell counts from reference gene primer amplification. Assay used: immunoSEQ multiplex PCR; TCRdb lists only in-frame clones, some missing. That table is the source of V, J and clone size, and D and trimming were worked out from the DNA. The sample has 55,000 to 80,000 clones; around 82% are singletons. Recruited during active infection, patients (from Seattle) were subsequently followed longitudinally. The CDR3 loop spans 13 amino acids. Germline lookup yields CDR1 SGHDT and CDR2 YYEEEE. The trim removed 3 bases at V and 2 bases at J, leaving 1 base unmatched.

This TCR came from a man aged 60-69 years with COVID-19, enrolled during active disease. J is TRBJ2-5 and V is TRBV5-6; 7 nucleotides line up with TRBD1. What was sequenced was peripheral blood. The CDR3 nucleotides read TGTGCCAGCAGCTCGGGACAGCAAGAGACCCAGTACTTC. Residues: CASSSGQQETQYF.